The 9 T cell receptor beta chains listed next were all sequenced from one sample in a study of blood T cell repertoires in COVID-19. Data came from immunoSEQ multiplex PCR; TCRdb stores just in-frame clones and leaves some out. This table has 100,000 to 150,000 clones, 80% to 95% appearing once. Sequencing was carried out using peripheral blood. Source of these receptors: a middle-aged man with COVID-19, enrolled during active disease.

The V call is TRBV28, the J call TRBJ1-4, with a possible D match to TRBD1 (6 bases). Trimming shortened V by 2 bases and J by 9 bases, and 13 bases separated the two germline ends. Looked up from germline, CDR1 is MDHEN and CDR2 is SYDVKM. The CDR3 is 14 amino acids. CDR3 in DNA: TGTGCCAGCAGTTTAGGGCAGGGGATGAAAAAACTGTTTTTT. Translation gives CASSLGQGMKKLFF.

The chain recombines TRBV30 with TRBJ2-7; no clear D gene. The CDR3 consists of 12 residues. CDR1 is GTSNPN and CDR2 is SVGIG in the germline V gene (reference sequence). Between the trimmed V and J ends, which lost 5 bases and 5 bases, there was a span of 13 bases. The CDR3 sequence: CAWGRSLNEQYF. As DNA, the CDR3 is TGTGCCTGGGGAAGGAGTTTAAACGAGCAGTACTTC.

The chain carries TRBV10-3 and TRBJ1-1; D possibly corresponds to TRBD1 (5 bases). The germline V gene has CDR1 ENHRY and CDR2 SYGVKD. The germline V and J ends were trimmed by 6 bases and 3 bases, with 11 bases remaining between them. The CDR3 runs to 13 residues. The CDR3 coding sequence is TGTGCCATCAGCCTAGGACAAGACACTGAAGCTTTCTTT. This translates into CAISLGQDTEAFF.

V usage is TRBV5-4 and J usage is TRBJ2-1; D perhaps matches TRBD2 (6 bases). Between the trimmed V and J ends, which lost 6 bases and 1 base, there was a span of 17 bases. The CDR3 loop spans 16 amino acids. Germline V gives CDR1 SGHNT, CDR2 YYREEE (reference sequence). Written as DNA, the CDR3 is TGTGCCAGCATGACGGGCGGGATTTCATCCTACAATGAGCAGTTCTTC. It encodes CASMTGGISSYNEQFF. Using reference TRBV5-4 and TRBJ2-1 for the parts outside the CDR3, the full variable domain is ETGVTQSPTHLIKTRGQQVTLRCSSQSGHNTVSWYQQALGQGPQFIFQYYREEENGRGNFPPRFSGLQFPNYSSELNVNALELDDSALYLCASMTGGISSYNEQFFGPGTRLTVL.

The CDR3 DNA is TGTGCCAGCAGTTACTCGATGTCTAGATGGATAGAGACCCAGTACTTC. As protein: CASSYSMSRWIETQYF. The V call is TRBV6-2 or TRBV6-3, the J call TRBJ2-5; D is undetermined. The CDR3 consists of 16 residues. V was trimmed by 0 bases and J by 4 bases, leaving 15 bases between them. The germline CDR1 and CDR2 sequences are MNHEY and SVGEGT.

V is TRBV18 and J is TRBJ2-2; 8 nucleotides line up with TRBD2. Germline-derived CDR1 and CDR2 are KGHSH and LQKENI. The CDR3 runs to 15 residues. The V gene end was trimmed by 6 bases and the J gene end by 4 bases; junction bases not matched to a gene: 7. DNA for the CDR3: TGTGCCAGCTCCCAAAGCGGGAGTGGCACCGGGGAGCTGTTTTTT. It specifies CASSQSGSGTGELFF.

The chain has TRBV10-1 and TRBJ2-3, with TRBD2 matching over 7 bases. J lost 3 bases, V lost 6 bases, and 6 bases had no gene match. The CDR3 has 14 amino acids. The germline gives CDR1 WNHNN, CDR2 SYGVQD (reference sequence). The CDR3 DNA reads TGCGCCAGCAGCACGGGAGGTGGGACAGATACGCAGTATTTT. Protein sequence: CASSTGGGTDTQYF.

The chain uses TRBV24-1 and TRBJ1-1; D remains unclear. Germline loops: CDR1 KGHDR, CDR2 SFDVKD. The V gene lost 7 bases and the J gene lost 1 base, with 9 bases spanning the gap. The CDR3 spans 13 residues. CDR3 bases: TGTGCCACCAGGGGCGAAAGGAACACTGAAGCTTTCTTT. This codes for CATRGERNTEAFF.

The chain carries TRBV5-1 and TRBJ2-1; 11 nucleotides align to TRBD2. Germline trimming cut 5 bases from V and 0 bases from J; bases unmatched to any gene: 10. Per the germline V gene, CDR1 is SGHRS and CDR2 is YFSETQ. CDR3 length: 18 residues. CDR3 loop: CASRPGLAATSSYNEQFF. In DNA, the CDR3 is TGCGCCAGCAGACCGGGACTAGCGGCTACCAGCTCCTACAATGAGCAGTTCTTC.